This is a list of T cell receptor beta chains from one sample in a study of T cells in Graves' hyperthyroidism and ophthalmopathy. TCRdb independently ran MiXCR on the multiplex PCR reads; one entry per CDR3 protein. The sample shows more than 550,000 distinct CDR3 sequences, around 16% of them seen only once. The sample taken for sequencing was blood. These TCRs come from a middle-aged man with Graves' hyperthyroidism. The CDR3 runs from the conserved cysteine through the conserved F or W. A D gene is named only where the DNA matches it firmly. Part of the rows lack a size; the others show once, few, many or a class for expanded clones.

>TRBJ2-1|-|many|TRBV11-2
CASSLGLGLNEQFF
TGTGCCAGCAGCTTAGGTCTGGGTCTGAATGAGCAGTTCTTC
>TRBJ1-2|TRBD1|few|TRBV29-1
CSVARRGGQITGNYGYTF
TGCAGCGTCGCACGACGGGGGGGACAGATCACCGGTAACTATGGCTACACCTTC
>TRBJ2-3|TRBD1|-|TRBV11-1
CASSSSGQSSTDTQYF
TGTGCCAGCAGCTCGTCGGGACAGAGTAGCACAGATACGCAGTATTTT
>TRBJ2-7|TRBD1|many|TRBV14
CASSPVKWDRGYEQYF
TGTGCCAGCAGTCCAGTCAAATGGGACAGGGGCTACGAGCAGTACTTC
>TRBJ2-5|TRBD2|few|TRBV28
CASSAQREGRETQYF
TGTGCCAGCAGTGCCCAGCGGGAGGGCCGGGAGACCCAGTACTTC
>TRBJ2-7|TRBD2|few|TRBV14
CASSQDFLAGPYEQYF
TGTGCCAGCAGCCAAGATTTTTTAGCGGGTCCTTACGAGCAGTACTTC
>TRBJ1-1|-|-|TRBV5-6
CASSFRQFMNTEAFF
TGTGCCAGCAGCTTCCGACAGTTCATGAACACTGAAGCTTTCTTT
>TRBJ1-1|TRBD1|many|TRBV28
CASSINRGWNTEAFF
TGTGCCAGCAGTATAAACAGGGGCTGGAACACTGAAGCTTTCTTT
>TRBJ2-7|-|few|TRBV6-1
CASTPDGYEQYF
TGTGCCAGCACCCCGGACGGCTACGAGCAGTACTTC
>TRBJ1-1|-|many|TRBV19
CASSQRHSVTEAFF
TGTGCCAGTAGTCAACGACATTCCGTCACTGAAGCTTTCTTT
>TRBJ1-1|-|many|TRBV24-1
CATSTEMNTEAFF
TGTGCCACCAGTACGGAAATGAACACTGAAGCTTTCTTT
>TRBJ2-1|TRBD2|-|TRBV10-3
CAISEGGSSYYEQLF
TGTGCCATCAGTGAGGGCGGGAGCTCCTACTATGAGCAGTTGTTC
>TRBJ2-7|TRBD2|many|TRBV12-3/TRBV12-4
CASSSLTSAVLLGTYEQYF
TGTGCCAGCAGTTCCTTGACTAGCGCCGTCCTCCTAGGAACCTACGAGCAGTACTTC
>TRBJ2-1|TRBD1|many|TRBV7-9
CRPQGAYEQFF
TGTCGCCCGCAGGGGGCCTATGAGCAGTTCTTC
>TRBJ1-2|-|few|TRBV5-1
CASSEGWGSNYGYTF
TGCGCCAGCAGCGAAGGATGGGGGTCGAACTATGGCTACACCTTC
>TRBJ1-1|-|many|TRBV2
CASSAGQSSYTEAFF
TGTGCCAGCAGTGCTGGCCAGTCAAGCTACACTGAAGCTTTCTTT
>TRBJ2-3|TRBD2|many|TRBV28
CASSLYQGLAGPPSTDTQYF
TGTGCCAGCAGTTTATACCAGGGACTAGCGGGACCCCCTAGCACAGATACGCAGTATTTT